This TCR beta chain was obtained from a study of blood T cell repertoires in COVID-19. Across the study: Sites across the United States, Italy and Spain contributed samples from acute and convalescent COVID-19.

All enrollees were roughly 18 to 100 years old and from approximately 24 US areas. Cohort 3 donors were reported recovered after two negative PCRs, clearance, or symptom resolution. Per the authors' pipeline: How many nucleated cells were present was estimated from reference gene primer amplification. TCRdb's table, derived via immunoSEQ multiplex PCR, lists solely in-frame clones and lacks some. That table is the source of V, J and clone size, and D and trimming were worked out from the DNA. The sample lists about 190,000 clones, less than 85% occurring once. The CDR3 extends over 12 amino acids. V lost 6 bases and J lost 5; bases outside the gene matches: 3. Germline V CDR1 and CDR2: SNHLY, FYNNEI.

The chain carries TRBV2 and TRBJ1-1; 7 bases are shared with TRBD1. This clonotype was sampled from a woman aged 25 to 39 who had recovered from COVID-19. Sequencing input: PBMCs or T cells enriched from blood (not recorded which). DNA for the CDR3: TGTGCCAGCAGGACAGGGTGGACTGAAGCTTTCTTT. It codes for CASRTGWTEAFF.